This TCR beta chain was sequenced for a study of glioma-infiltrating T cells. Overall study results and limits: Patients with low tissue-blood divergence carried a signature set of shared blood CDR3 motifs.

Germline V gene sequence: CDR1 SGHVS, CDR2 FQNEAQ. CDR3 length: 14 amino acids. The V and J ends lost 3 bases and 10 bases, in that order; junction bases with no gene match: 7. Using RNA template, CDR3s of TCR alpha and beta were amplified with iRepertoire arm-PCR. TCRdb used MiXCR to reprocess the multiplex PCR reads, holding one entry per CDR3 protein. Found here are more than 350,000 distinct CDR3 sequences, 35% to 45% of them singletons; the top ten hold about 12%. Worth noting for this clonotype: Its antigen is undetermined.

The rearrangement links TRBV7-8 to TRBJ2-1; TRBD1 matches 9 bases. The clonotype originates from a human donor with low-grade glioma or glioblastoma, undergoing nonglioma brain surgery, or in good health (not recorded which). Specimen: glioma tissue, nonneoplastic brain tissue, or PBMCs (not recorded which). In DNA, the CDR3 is TGTGCCAGCAGCTTTGGGGACAGGGATAGCGAGCAGTTCTTC. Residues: CASSFGDRDSEQFF. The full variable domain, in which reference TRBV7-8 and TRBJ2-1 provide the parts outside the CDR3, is GAGVSQSPRYKVAKRGQDVALRCDPISGHVSLFWYQQALGQGPEFLTYFQNEAQLDKSGLPSDRFFAERPEGSVSTLKIQRTQQEDSAVYLCASSFGDRDSEQFFGPGTRLTVL.